The TCR beta chain described here comes from a study of shared clonotypes between healthy human individuals. About the study: Each donor's CD8 memory used one plate, CD8 naive two, each CD4 subset three.

For this clone: Its antigen is unidentified.

With V trimmed by 6 bases and J by 6 bases, 3 bases remained unmatched. The V gene's germline CDR1 is MGHRA and CDR2 YSYEKL. The CDR3 covers 13 residues. Every subset had its genomic DNA shared out evenly among several immunoSEQ plates. The repertoire was sequenced with immunoSEQ multiplex PCR; TCRdb's copy has only in-frame clones and lacks some. This table holds more than 2 million clones, 90% to 96% found once. Study-wide points: Clonotype sharing among the donors was expected to vary with sequencing depth. Some naive CD4 clonotypes, roughly 4.8%, turned up in common across several donors.

The source is a man aged 18 to 29 in good health. The chain is built from TRBV4-1 and TRBJ2-1, with TRBD2 identical over 9 bases. Sequencing was carried out using naive CD4+ T cells sorted from blood. Subset given: CD45RA+ positively selected. CDR3 sequence (DNA): TGCGCCAGCAGGGGAGCGGGGGGCAATGAGCAGTTCTTC. This gives the protein CASRGAGGNEQFF.